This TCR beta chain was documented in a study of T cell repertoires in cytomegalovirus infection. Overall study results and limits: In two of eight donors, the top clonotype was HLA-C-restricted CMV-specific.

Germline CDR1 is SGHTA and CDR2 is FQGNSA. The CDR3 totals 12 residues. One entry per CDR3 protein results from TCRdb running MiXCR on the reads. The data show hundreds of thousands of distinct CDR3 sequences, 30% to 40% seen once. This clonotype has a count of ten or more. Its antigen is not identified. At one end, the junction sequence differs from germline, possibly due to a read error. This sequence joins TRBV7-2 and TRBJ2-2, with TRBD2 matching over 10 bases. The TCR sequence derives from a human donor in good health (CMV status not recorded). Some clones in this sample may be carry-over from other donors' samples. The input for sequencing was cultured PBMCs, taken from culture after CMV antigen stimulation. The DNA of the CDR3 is TGTGCCAGCAGCCTAGCGGGAGTGCTTCAGTTTTTT. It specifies CASSLAGVLQFF.